The 9 T cell receptor beta chains in this list originate from one sample, sequenced in a study of graft-versus-host responses after intestinal transplantation. The table came from immunoSEQ multiplex PCR; TCRdb's copy has only in-frame clones and leaves some out. The sample yields tens of thousands of clones, about 90% seen once. Sequencing used PBMCs, obtained 26 days after transplant. Receptor source: a human patient who received an intestinal transplant, so some T cells may come from the graft donor.

The chain joins TRBV6-5 to TRBJ1-6; D perhaps matches TRBD1 (6 bases). The germline V gene has CDR1 MNHEY and CDR2 SVGAGI. The CDR3 length is 14 residues. Trimming removed 2 bases from V and 10 bases from J, with 12 bases in between. CDR3 bases: TGTGCCAGCAGTTACGCAGGGGTAAGGTCACCCCTCCACTTT. This sequence encodes CASSYAGVRSPLHF.

This chain uses TRBV10-1 with TRBJ2-2; a possible D gene is TRBD1 (5 bases). Germline CDR1 is WNHNN and CDR2 is SYGVQD (reference sequence). Trimming cost V 3 bases and J 3 bases, with 8 bases left between them. The CDR3 consists of 14 residues. The CDR3 region is CASSEGHDTGELFF. CDR3 nucleotide sequence: TGCGCCAGCAGTGAAGGACACGACACCGGGGAGCTGTTTTTT.

The chain uses TRBV9 and TRBJ2-3; 11 bases match TRBD2. Germline-derived CDR1 and CDR2 are SGDLS and YYNGEE. The CDR3 totals 15 residues. After removal of 3 bases from V and 3 bases from J, the junction contained 3 bases not matched to a gene. The CDR3 DNA reads as TGTGCCAGCAGCGCTACTAGCGGGGGTACAGATACGCAGTATTTT. Translation: CASSATSGGTDTQYF. Variable domain in full (rest from reference TRBV9 and TRBJ2-3): DSGVTQTPKHLITATGQRVTLRCSPRSGDLSVYWYQQSLDQGLQFLIQYYNGEERAKGNILERFSAQQFPDLHSELNLSSLELGDSALYFCASSATSGGTDTQYFGPGTRLTVL.

The V call is TRBV7-6, the J call TRBJ2-1, with D maybe TRBD2 (6 bases). CDR3 size: 17 residues. V lost 2 bases and J lost 0, with 14 bases in between. Looked up from germline, CDR1 is SGHVS and CDR2 is FNYEAQ. The CDR3 loop is CASSLPSAGSSYNEQFF. CDR3 DNA: TGTGCCAGCAGCTTACCGTCTGCGGGGAGCTCCTACAATGAGCAGTTCTTC.

This rearrangement joins TRBV29-1 to TRBJ2-6, with 9 bases identical to TRBD1. Germline CDR1 SQVTM, CDR2 ANQGSEA. The trim removed 6 bases at V and 0 bases at J, leaving 6 bases unmatched. The CDR3 loop spans 16 amino acids. For the CDR3, the DNA is TGCAGCGTCTGGACAGGGGCTAGCTCTGGGGCCAACGTCCTGACTTTC. Encoded protein: CSVWTGASSGANVLTF.

This chain uses TRBV27 with TRBJ2-1; possibly TRBD1 for D (5 bases). From germline, CDR1 is MNHEY and CDR2 SMNVEV (reference sequence). The CDR3 runs to 14 residues. The V end was cut by 2 bases, the J end by 4 bases, with 9 bases between. CDR3 DNA sequence: TGTGCCAGCAGTTTAGATTCAGGGTACAATGAGCAGTTCTTC. Translated, it gives CASSLDSGYNEQFF.

This chain uses TRBV4-1 with TRBJ2-5; D possibly corresponds to TRBD1 (6 bases). Trimming took 1 base from V and 2 from J, leaving 8 bases between them. CDR1 and CDR2 (germline): MGHRA, YSYEKL. The CDR3 runs to 14 residues. Written as DNA, the CDR3 is TGCGCCAGCAGCCAAGTACAGGGTCAAGAGACCCAGTACTTC. Translating gives CASSQVQGQETQYF.

The chain combines TRBV28 with TRBJ1-5; D is uncertain. This CDR3 is 14 amino acids long. The germline gives CDR1 MDHEN, CDR2 SYDVKM. Trimming cost V 3 bases and J 2 bases, with 8 bases left between them. The CDR3 sequence is CASSLSGGNQPQHF. As DNA, the CDR3 is TGTGCCAGCAGTTTGAGTGGAGGCAATCAGCCCCAGCATTTT.

The genes are TRBV9 and TRBJ2-3, with a tentative D call TRBD2 (6 bases). The CDR3 totals 14 residues. V lost 0 bases and J lost 4, with 9 bases in between. The germline V gene encodes CDR1 SGDLS and CDR2 YYNGEE. The CDR3 coding sequence is TGTGCCAGCAGCGTAGCGGGGGAGGCAGATACGCAGTATTTT. Amino acids: CASSVAGEADTQYF. The entire variable domain, with the rest obtained from reference TRBV9 and TRBJ2-3, is as follows: DSGVTQTPKHLITATGQRVTLRCSPRSGDLSVYWYQQSLDQGLQFLIQYYNGEERAKGNILERFSAQQFPDLHSELNLSSLELGDSALYFCASSVAGEADTQYFGPGTRLTVL.